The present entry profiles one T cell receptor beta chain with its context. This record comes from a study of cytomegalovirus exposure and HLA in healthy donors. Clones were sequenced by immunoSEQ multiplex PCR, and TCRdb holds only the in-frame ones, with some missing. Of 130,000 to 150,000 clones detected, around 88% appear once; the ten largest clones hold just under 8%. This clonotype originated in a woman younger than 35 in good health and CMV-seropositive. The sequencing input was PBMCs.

The CDR3 region is CASSSGVNTEAFF. DNA of the CDR3: TGCGCCAGCAGCTCGGGGGTGAACACTGAAGCTTTCTTT. The chain couples TRBV10-1 to TRBJ1-1, with D possibly being TRBD1 (5 bases). The CDR3 has 13 amino acids. In germline, CDR1 is WNHNN, CDR2 SYGVQD (reference sequence). V was clipped by 6 bases and J by 0 bases, with 8 bases between them.